A single count supports the clone carrying this TCR beta chain. Source study methods: For nucleated cells, counts were estimated from reference gene primer amplification. Here immunoSEQ multiplex PCR was the method, and the copy in TCRdb shows in-frame clones only, minus some. The DNA was the basis for D and trimming; V, J and clone size are from that table. This table has a few hundred thousand clones, roughly 85% appearing once. These data belong to a study of blood T cell repertoires in COVID-19. Study details: The United States, Italy and Spain were the sources of the acute and convalescent COVID-19 samples.

Germline V gives CDR1 LGHDT, CDR2 YNNKEL (reference sequence). Trimming cost V 4 bases and J 3 bases, with 12 bases left between them. The CDR3 has 14 residues. The V call is TRBV3-1 (or the pseudogene TRBV3-2), the J call TRBJ1-1; D unresolved. The TCR originated in a woman aged 18 to 35 with acute or convalescent COVID-19. Material for sequencing was peripheral blood. CDR3 DNA: TGTGCCAGCAGCCTCGTCCTTACTGACACTGAAGCTTTCTTT. It translates to CASSLVLTDTEAFF.